A single sample is the source of the 25 T cell receptor beta chains below, sequenced in a study of siplizumab effects on memory and regulatory T cells. Clones were sequenced by immunoSEQ multiplex PCR, and TCRdb holds only the in-frame ones, with some missing. The sample records about 110,000 clones, approximately 92% being singletons. The sample taken for sequencing was CD4+ T cells sorted from blood. The source of these receptors is a human donor in good health.

The chain recombines TRBV15 with TRBJ1-2; D remains unclear. The CDR3 sequence is 15 residues long. CDR1 is LNHNV, CDR2 YYDKDF, per germline (reference sequence). V was pared by 4 bases and J by 7 bases, with 19 bases between. The CDR3 sequence is CATSIPGLPTTGYTF. CDR3 nucleotides: TGTGCCACCAGCATACCGGGCCTACCAACTACTGGCTACACCTTC.

The chain uses TRBV7-9 and TRBJ1-6; D possibly corresponds to TRBD1 (5 bases). Trimming pared 1 base from V and 8 bases from J, leaving 15 bases between. CDR1 and CDR2 from the germline V gene are SEHNR and FQNEAQ (reference sequence). The CDR3 is 16 amino acids. CDR3 sequence reads: CASSLDLGTKDSPLHF. The CDR3 DNA sequence: TGTGCCAGCAGCTTAGATTTAGGGACGAAGGATTCACCCCTCCACTTT.

This chain uses TRBV4-2 with TRBJ2-5; TRBD2 matches at 10 bases. The CDR3 length is 18 residues. Germline loops: CDR1 LGHNA, CDR2 YNFKEQ. V was pared by 1 base and J by 5 bases, with 13 bases of the junction left unmatched. In DNA form, the CDR3 reads TGTGCCAGCAGCCAAGGTTCGGCTAGCGGGGGAAGTTGGGAGACCCAGTACTTC. This translates into CASSQGSASGGSWETQYF.

The gene calls are TRBV20-1 and TRBJ1-1; no firm D call. The germline V gene has CDR1 DFQATT and CDR2 SNEGSKA (reference sequence). This CDR3 comprises 11 residues. V was clipped by 8 bases and J by 0 bases, with 7 bases between them. CDR3 in DNA: TGCAGTTATATGGTGAACACTGAAGCTTTCTTT. Translating it yields CSYMVNTEAFF.

Comments on this clone: At one end, the junction sequence differs from germline, possibly due to a read error. This chain connects TRBV6-1 to TRBJ2-2, with TRBD2 as a possible D gene (5 bases). The CDR3 is 14 residues long. Germline CDR1 and CDR2: MNHNS and SASEGT. DNA of the CDR3: TGTGCCAGCAGTGAATGGGGAAGGGCCGGGGAGCTGTCTTTT. This sequence encodes CASSEWGRAGELSF.

V usage is TRBV6-4 and J usage is TRBJ1-6; D unclear. Trimming took off 0 bases at V and 13 bases at J, with 7 bases between the two ends. The CDR3 consists of 12 residues. Germline assignment: CDR1 MRHNA and CDR2 SNTAGT. The CDR3 spells CASSDSGGPLHF. The DNA for the CDR3 is TGTGCCAGCAGTGACTCTGGAGGGCCCCTCCACTTT.

This clone has just a few counts. The V and J genes are TRBV2 and TRBJ2-7; 7 nucleotides align to TRBD1. Germline trimming cut 6 bases from V and 7 bases from J; bases unmatched to any gene: 15. CDR3 size: 15 residues. CDR1 and CDR2 from the germline V gene are SNHLY and FYNNEI. The CDR3 spells CASRGMGQLHPEQYF. The CDR3 DNA reads TGTGCCAGCAGGGGTATGGGACAGCTCCACCCTGAGCAGTACTTC.

This chain joins TRBV5-1 and TRBJ2-7; a possible D gene is TRBD1 (6 bases). Germline V gene sequence: CDR1 SGHRS, CDR2 YFSETQ. The CDR3 consists of 15 residues. Trimming stripped 3 bases from V and 4 bases from J, with 17 bases between. CDR3 region: CASSSGSGDLYEQYF. CDR3 DNA sequence: TGCGCCAGCAGCTCAGGTTCAGGGGACCTTTACGAGCAGTACTTC.

The chain links TRBV7-9 to TRBJ1-5, with 7 bases aligning to TRBD1. J lost 4 bases, V lost 4 bases, and 10 bases had no gene match. Germline V gives CDR1 SEHNR, CDR2 FQNEAQ (reference sequence). The CDR3 is made up of 16 amino acids. The CDR3 region is CASSSPGQSGNQPQHF. For the CDR3, the DNA is TGTGCCAGCAGCTCGCCGGGACAGAGTGGGAATCAGCCCCAGCATTTT.

The CDR3, as DNA: TGTGCCAGCAGCTTGGCAGGACTGGGCGGGGGCAGCACAGATACGCAGTATTTT. Translated, it gives CASSLAGLGGGSTDTQYF. The chain is built from TRBV5-4 and TRBJ2-3; TRBD2 is a possible D gene (7 bases). V was shortened by 0 bases and J by 0 bases, with 17 bases between the two germline ends. The V gene's germline CDR1 is SGHNT and CDR2 YYREEE (reference sequence). The CDR3 extends over 18 amino acids.

CDR3 sequence reads: CASRGTDNSPLHF. CDR3 nucleotides: TGTGCCAGCAGAGGGACCGATAATTCACCCCTCCACTTT. The chain has TRBV2 and TRBJ1-6; a weak D match, TRBD1 (5 bases). CDR3 length: 13 amino acids. Between the trimmed V and J ends, which lost 6 bases and 5 bases, there was a span of 8 bases. Germline values: CDR1 SNHLY, CDR2 FYNNEI.

The chain joins TRBV6-1 to TRBJ2-5, with 10 nucleotides matching TRBD2. This CDR3 comprises 17 residues. With V trimmed by 1 base and J by 4 bases, 9 bases remained unmatched. Germline V gene data show CDR1 as MNHNS and CDR2 as SASEGT. In DNA, the CDR3 is TGTGCCAGCAGTGAAGGTTTGAGCGGGAGGGCCTTAGAGACCCAGTACTTC. It translates to CASSEGLSGRALETQYF.

V usage is TRBV6-1 and J usage is TRBJ2-2; either TRBD1 or TRBD2 may fit D (6 bases each). Germline values: CDR1 MNHNS, CDR2 SASEGT. Trimming shortened V by 6 bases and J by 11 bases, and 16 bases separated the two germline ends. The length of the CDR3 is 13 residues. The CDR3 region has the DNA TGTGCCAGCAGAGGGGGGAAGACCGTTGAGCTGTTTTTT. It yields the protein CASRGGKTVELFF.

This chain uses TRBV18 with TRBJ2-5; D may be TRBD1 (6 bases). Germline V CDR1 and CDR2: KGHSH, LQKENI. Between the trimmed V and J ends, which lost 6 bases and 4 bases, there was a span of 15 bases. The CDR3 totals 14 residues. CDR3 residues: CASSSGQPPETQYF. The CDR3 region has the DNA TGTGCCAGCTCTTCAGGACAGCCACCAGAGACCCAGTACTTC. The full variable domain, in which reference TRBV18 and TRBJ2-5 provide the parts outside the CDR3, is NAGVMQNPRHLVRRRGQEARLRCSPMKGHSHVYWYRQLPEEGLKFMVYLQKENIIDESGMPKERFSAEFPKEGPSILRIQQVVRGDSAAYFCASSSGQPPETQYFGPGTRLLVL.

This clone was seen just once. V gene TRBV10-3 combines with J gene TRBJ1-1; D is unclear. Germline V gene lookup returns CDR1 ENHRY and CDR2 SYGVKD. Trimming pared 6 bases from V and 2 bases from J, leaving 13 bases between. The CDR3 contains 14 residues. The CDR3 DNA is TGTGCCATCAGCTCCGGGAACCTAAACACTGAAGCTTTCTTT. This translates into CAISSGNLNTEAFF.

The V and J genes are TRBV18 and TRBJ2-7; TRBD1 matches 11 bases. The CDR3 length is 16 residues. Germline V gives CDR1 KGHSH, CDR2 LQKENI. Losses at the gene ends were 4 bases for V and 2 bases for J; bases not matched to a gene: 7. The CDR3 DNA reads TGTGCCAGCTCACTTATGAGGACAGGGGGCACCTACGAGCAGTACTTC. As protein: CASSLMRTGGTYEQYF.

The CDR3 sequence is CASTVGARTEAFF. The CDR3 DNA follows: TGCGCCAGCACTGTGGGGGCGCGTACTGAAGCTTTCTTT. The V gene is TRBV10-2, the J gene TRBJ1-1; the D gene is possibly TRBD1 (6 bases). V shed 7 bases and J shed 5 bases, with 14 bases lying between them. CDR1 is WSHSY, CDR2 SAAADI, per germline. The CDR3 extends over 13 amino acids.

The gene calls are TRBV5-1 and TRBJ2-5; D gene uncertain. Trimming took 5 bases from V and 5 from J, leaving 10 bases between them. The CDR3 sequence is 12 residues long. In germline, CDR1 is SGHRS, CDR2 YFSETQ. The CDR3 loop is CASSGTTETQYF. CDR3 DNA sequence: TGCGCCAGCAGTGGAACAACGGAGACCCAGTACTTC.

The V gene is TRBV5-6, the J gene TRBJ1-2; D remains unclear. The CDR3 consists of 13 residues. In germline, CDR1 is SGHDT, CDR2 YYEEEE. V gave up 0 bases and J gave up 2 bases, with 5 bases separating them. As DNA, the CDR3 is TGTGCCAGCAGCTTGGGGCAGAACTATGGCTACACCTTC. It yields the protein CASSLGQNYGYTF.

The chain carries TRBV7-2 and TRBJ2-5; D is unclear. Trimming took off 3 bases at V and 0 bases at J, with 2 bases between the two ends. The CDR3 totals 12 residues. The germline V gene encodes CDR1 SGHTA and CDR2 FQGNSA. CDR3 nucleotides: TGTGCCAGCAGCTTTTACCAAGAGACCCAGTACTTC. Translation gives CASSFYQETQYF. Full variable domain (outside the CDR3, taken from reference TRBV7-2 and TRBJ2-5): GAGVSQSPSNKVTEKGKDVELRCDPISGHTALYWYRQSLGQGLEFLIYFQGNSAPDKSGLPSDRFSAERTGGSVSTLTIQRTQQEDSAVYLCASSFYQETQYFGPGTRLLVL.

The V gene is TRBV19, the J gene TRBJ2-3; the D gene is possibly TRBD2 (6 bases). Trimming pared 6 bases from V and 3 bases from J, leaving 10 bases between. CDR3 length equals 13 residues. Germline loops: CDR1 LNHDA, CDR2 SQIVND (reference sequence). CDR3 bases: TGTGCCAGTAGCGGGAGCGGGACAGATACGCAGTATTTT. Residues: CASSGSGTDTQYF.

The V gene is TRBV23-1, the J gene TRBJ1-4; D ambiguous. TRBV23-1 is annotated as an ORF whose role is uncertain. Trimming took off 0 bases at V and 3 bases at J, with 11 bases between the two ends. CDR3 length: 16 amino acids. The CDR3 protein is CASSQSSAAPNEKLFF. DNA of the CDR3: TGCGCCAGCAGTCAATCGTCGGCAGCGCCTAATGAAAAACTGTTTTTT.

The chain uses TRBV4-1 and TRBJ2-5; a weak D match, TRBD2 (6 bases). This CDR3 has 13 amino acids. Trimming stripped 1 base from V and 5 bases from J, with 8 bases between. CDR1 and CDR2 (germline): MGHRA, YSYEKL. The CDR3 region is CASSQVGGETQYF. In nucleotides, the CDR3 is TGCGCCAGCAGCCAAGTTGGGGGGGAGACCCAGTACTTC.

The chain recombines TRBV6-6 with TRBJ1-5, with D uncertain. From germline, CDR1 is MNHNY and CDR2 SVGAGI (reference sequence). V shed 1 base and J shed 5 bases, with 6 bases lying between them. The CDR3 has 13 amino acids. Written as DNA, the CDR3 is TGTGCCAGCAGTTACTTCCCCGATCAGCCCCAGCATTTT. This encodes CASSYFPDQPQHF.

The chain has TRBV29-1 and TRBJ2-6; D is unclear. Per the germline V gene, CDR1 is SQVTM and CDR2 is ANQGSEA. The CDR3 runs to 12 residues. The germline V and J ends were trimmed by 4 bases and 4 bases, with 5 bases remaining between them. The CDR3 reads CSVGYGANVLTF. CDR3 DNA sequence: TGCAGCGTTGGTTACGGGGCCAACGTCCTGACTTTC.